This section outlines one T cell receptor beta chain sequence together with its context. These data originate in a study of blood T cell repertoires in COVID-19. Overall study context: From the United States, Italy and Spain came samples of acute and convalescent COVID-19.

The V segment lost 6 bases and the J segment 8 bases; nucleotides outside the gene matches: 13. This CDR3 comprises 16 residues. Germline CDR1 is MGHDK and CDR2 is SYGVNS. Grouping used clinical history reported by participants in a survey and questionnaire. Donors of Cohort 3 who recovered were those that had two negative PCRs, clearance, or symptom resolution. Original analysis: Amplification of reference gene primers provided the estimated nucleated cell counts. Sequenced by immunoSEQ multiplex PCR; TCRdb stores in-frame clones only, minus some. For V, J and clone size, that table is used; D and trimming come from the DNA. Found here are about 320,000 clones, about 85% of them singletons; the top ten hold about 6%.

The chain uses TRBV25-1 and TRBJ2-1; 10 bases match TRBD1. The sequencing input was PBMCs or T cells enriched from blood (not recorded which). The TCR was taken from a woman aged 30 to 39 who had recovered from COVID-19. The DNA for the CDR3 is TGTGCCAGCAGCGAACCGGGACAGGGGTCTTTGGATGAGCAGTTCTTC. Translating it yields CASSEPGQGSLDEQFF.